This passage covers 27 T cell receptor beta chains from one sample sequenced in a study of blood T cell repertoires in COVID-19. Sequencing was performed with immunoSEQ multiplex PCR; in TCRdb, only in-frame clones are kept and a portion is missing. The profile covers 300,000 to 350,000 clones, with 87% appearing a single time and roughly 1% taken by the ten largest. The sample taken for sequencing was PBMCs or T cells enriched from blood (not recorded which). The origin of the receptors is a young woman who had recovered from COVID-19.

The chain links TRBV4-2 to TRBJ1-1; perhaps TRBD1 as D (5 bases). V lost 3 bases, J lost 5 bases, and 10 bases lay in between. The germline gives CDR1 LGHNA, CDR2 YNFKEQ. This CDR3 contains 13 residues. DNA for the CDR3: TGTGCCAGCAGCCAGTTGGGGGGGACTGAAGCTTTCTTT. It translates to CASSQLGGTEAFF.

The J gene is TRBJ1-1, the V gene TRBV3-1 (or the pseudogene TRBV3-2); D is unresolved. The germline gives CDR1 LGHDT, CDR2 YNNKEL (reference sequence). CDR3 size: 13 residues. Trimming pared 6 bases from V and 3 bases from J, leaving 11 bases between. CDR3 coding DNA: TGTGCCAGCAGTCAAAGAGGAGACACTGAAGCTTTCTTT. Translating it yields CASSQRGDTEAFF.

This chain links TRBV7-9 with TRBJ1-1; 7 bases align to TRBD1. This CDR3 region has 16 residues. The V segment lost 3 bases and the J segment 1 base; nucleotides outside the gene matches: 8. Germline values: CDR1 SEHNR, CDR2 FQNEAQ (reference sequence). CDR3 sequence reads: CASSFPPGQRNTEAFF. The CDR3 DNA reads as TGTGCCAGCAGCTTCCCCCCGGGACAGAGGAACACTGAAGCTTTCTTT.

This clone turned up a few times. V and J are TRBV18 and TRBJ1-1; 9 nucleotides align to TRBD1. V lost 6 bases and J lost 4; bases outside the gene matches: 21. Germline assignment: CDR1 KGHSH and CDR2 LQKENI. The CDR3 sequence is 19 residues long. The CDR3 spells CASSQKKGSGQGISTEAFF. DNA of the CDR3: TGTGCCAGCTCGCAAAAGAAGGGGTCGGGACAGGGAATTAGCACTGAAGCTTTCTTT.

About this clone: Other DNA sequences within the sample encode an identical CDR3. V usage is TRBV6-5 and J usage is TRBJ2-7; 10 positions agree with TRBD2. This CDR3 comprises 15 residues. J gave up 2 bases and V 0 bases, and 1 base lay outside the gene matches. Per germline, CDR1 MNHEY and CDR2 SVGAGI. This chain's CDR3 is CASSYSSGGAYEQYF. In DNA form, the CDR3 reads TGTGCCAGCAGTTACTCGAGCGGGGGGGCCTACGAGCAGTACTTC.

Concerning this clone: Distinct nucleotide sequences in the sample also encode this CDR3. V and J are TRBV14 and TRBJ1-2; D is uncertain. The germline CDR1 and CDR2 sequences are SGHDN and FVKESK. Trimming cost V 2 bases and J 1 base, with 5 bases left between them. This CDR3 is 13 amino acids long. The CDR3 is CASSQFYNYGYTF. DNA for the CDR3: TGTGCCAGCAGCCAATTCTATAACTATGGCTACACCTTC.

This chain connects TRBV27 to TRBJ2-1; weak D call: TRBD2 (5 bases). The CDR3 is made up of 16 amino acids. Trimming took 4 bases from V and 4 from J, leaving 17 bases between them. CDR1 and CDR2 from the germline V gene are MNHEY and SMNVEV (reference sequence). The CDR3 region is CASSSMPGETYNEQFF. As DNA, the CDR3 is TGTGCCAGCAGTTCCATGCCCGGGGAAACTTACAATGAGCAGTTCTTC.

The rearrangement joins TRBV7-9 to TRBJ2-2; D might be TRBD1 (5 bases). This CDR3 has 14 residues. The germline V and J ends were trimmed by 4 bases and 2 bases, with 8 bases remaining between them. Germline V CDR1 and CDR2: SEHNR, FQNEAQ (reference sequence). The CDR3 nucleotides read TGTGCCAGCAGCTCTGGACAAAACACCGGGGAGCTGTTTTTT. The encoded protein is CASSSGQNTGELFF.

This chain uses TRBV20-1 with TRBJ1-1; no definite D call. Trimming removed 3 bases from V and 8 bases from J, with 16 bases in between. This CDR3 is built from 13 residues. The germline V gene has CDR1 DFQATT and CDR2 SNEGSKA (reference sequence). CDR3 nucleotide sequence: TGCAGTGCTAGTAGGCTCACCCTCGGGGAAGCTTTCTTT. Its protein is CSASRLTLGEAFF.

The chain is built from TRBV24-1 and TRBJ1-2; the D is unclear. The germline V and J ends were trimmed by 4 bases and 6 bases, with 17 bases remaining between them. CDR3 length: 15 amino acids. The germline CDR1 and CDR2 sequences are KGHDR and SFDVKD. CDR3 protein: CATSDQQRGIDGYTF. CDR3 DNA sequence: TGTGCCACCAGTGACCAACAGCGGGGTATCGATGGCTACACCTTC.

The chain combines TRBV16 with TRBJ1-5, with 9 bases fitting TRBD1. Germline CDR1 is KGHSY and CDR2 is FQNENV. The CDR3 covers 14 residues. The ends lost 8 bases at V and 4 bases at J; junction bases unmatched: 6. CDR3 loop: CASGTTGGNQPQHF. The CDR3 region has the DNA TGTGCCAGCGGTACGACAGGGGGTAATCAGCCCCAGCATTTT.

The V gene is TRBV28, the J gene TRBJ2-2, with 7 bases aligning to TRBD2. Trimming took 7 bases from V and 5 from J; bases not matched to a gene: 4. The germline V gene encodes CDR1 MDHEN and CDR2 SYDVKM. The length of the CDR3 is 13 residues. CDR3 bases: TGTGCCAGCACCTTGGGGGGGACCGGGGAGCTGTTTTTT. Translation: CASTLGGTGELFF. The full variable domain, its missing parts supplied by reference TRBV28 and TRBJ2-2, is DVKVTQSSRYLVKRTGEKVFLECVQDMDHENMFWYRQDPGLGLRLIYFSYDVKMKEKGDIPEGYSVSREKKERFSLILESASTNQTSMYLCASTLGGTGELFFGEGSRLTVL.

The V call is TRBV3-1 (or the pseudogene TRBV3-2), the J call TRBJ2-3; weak D call: TRBD2 (6 bases). V was clipped by 6 bases and J by 6 bases, with 13 bases between them. Per germline, CDR1 LGHDT and CDR2 YNNKEL (reference sequence). This CDR3 comprises 13 residues. CDR3 in DNA: TGTGCCAGCAGTCTAGCGCCGGTGGATACGCAGTATTTT. Its protein product is CASSLAPVDTQYF.

The J gene is TRBJ1-3, the V gene TRBV29-1, with D perhaps matching TRBD1 (6 bases). This CDR3 comprises 13 residues. Germline V lookup: CDR1 SQVTM, CDR2 ANQGSEA. V was cut by 7 bases and J by 1 base, with 11 bases left in between. The CDR3, as DNA: TGCAGCGGGGGGGCGGGATCTGGAAACACCATATATTTT. Its protein is CSGGAGSGNTIYF.

V gene TRBV2 combines with J gene TRBJ1-5, with TRBD1 as a possible D gene (6 bases). The V end lost 4 bases, the J end lost 5 bases, and 15 bases lay between the germline ends. The CDR3 extends over 15 amino acids. Looked up from germline, CDR1 is SNHLY and CDR2 is FYNNEI. CDR3 coding DNA: TGTGCCAGCAGTGGGGCAGGAGGGGGGGATCAGCCCCAGCATTTT. Amino acids: CASSGAGGGDQPQHF.

The table lists this clone with a count of one. The chain links TRBV27 to TRBJ1-1; D might be TRBD1 (6 bases). Germline V lookup: CDR1 MNHEY, CDR2 SMNVEV (reference sequence). CDR3 size: 15 residues. Trimming cost V 1 base and J 1 base, with 10 bases left between them. The CDR3 spells CASSLWGGPNTEAFF. DNA of the CDR3: TGTGCCAGCAGTTTATGGGGGGGGCCGAACACTGAAGCTTTCTTT.

J is TRBJ1-4 and V is TRBV12-3 or TRBV12-4; D call uncertain. This CDR3 has 13 residues. The V end was cut by 5 bases, the J end by 4 bases, with 8 bases between. The CDR3 reads CASSVGSNEKLFF. The CDR3 DNA reads as TGTGCCAGCAGTGTCGGGAGTAATGAAAAACTGTTTTTT.

The chain has TRBV19 and TRBJ2-1, with 9 bases fitting TRBD2. The germline gives CDR1 LNHDA, CDR2 SQIVND (reference sequence). V shed 5 bases, J shed 12 bases, and the junction held 23 bases outside the gene matches. The CDR3 extends over 18 amino acids. This CDR3 reads CASSFPQSSAGGRVGQFF. In nucleotides, the CDR3 is TGTGCCAGTAGTTTCCCCCAGAGCTCGGCGGGGGGGCGGGTCGGGCAGTTCTTC.

This clone was observed a few times. This chain links TRBV28 with TRBJ2-6; D unresolved. Per germline, CDR1 MDHEN and CDR2 SYDVKM. This CDR3 comprises 15 residues. V lost 6 bases, J lost 4 bases, and 13 bases lay in between. The CDR3 DNA is TGTGCCAGCAGCTTCCATGAGGCCGGGGCCAACGTCCTGACTTTC. It codes for CASSFHEAGANVLTF.

This rearrangement joins TRBV5-1 to TRBJ1-6, with D hard to call. The V end was cut by 0 bases, the J end by 7 bases, with 14 bases between. Germline-derived CDR1 and CDR2 are SGHRS and YFSETQ. CDR3 length: 16 amino acids. CDR3 DNA sequence: TGCGCCAGCAGCTTGGATGGCGGGTCTCTCAATTCACCCCTCCACTTT. It encodes CASSLDGGSLNSPLHF.

This chain uses TRBV5-4 with TRBJ2-2, with TRBD1 matching over 8 bases. V lost 1 base and J lost 0; bases outside the gene matches: 2. CDR1 is SGHNT and CDR2 is YYREEE in the germline V gene (reference sequence). The CDR3 has 16 residues. The CDR3 nucleotides are TGTGCCAGCAGCTTGTTGACAGGGGCGAACACCGGGGAGCTGTTTTTT. Translation gives CASSLLTGANTGELFF.

The V and J genes are TRBV5-6 and TRBJ1-2; 9 positions match TRBD1. The germline CDR1 and CDR2 sequences are SGHDT and YYEEEE. This CDR3 is 15 amino acids long. V was pared by 4 bases and J by 4 bases, with 8 bases of the junction left unmatched. CDR3 in DNA: TGTGCCAGCAGCCTAGGGGACAGGGTGGCCTATGGCTACACCTTC. It encodes CASSLGDRVAYGYTF.

Notes on this clone: Lacking the conserved final phenylalanine or tryptophan, this CDR3 likely reflects a read error. The limits of the CDR3 on the DNA are not certain, so only TCRdb's listed CDR3 is given. The V and J genes are TRBV6-5 and TRBJ1-1; TRBD1, the table's D call, was not compared with the DNA. Germline V gene sequence: CDR1 MNHEY, CDR2 SVGAGI. The CDR3 sequence runs 11 residues, both termini included. The CDR3 loop reads CASGSFPRDRV.

CDR3 nucleotide sequence: TGTGCCAGCAGCCAGACAGTCTACGAGCAGTACTTC. Encoded protein: CASSQTVYEQYF. The V call is TRBV28, the J call TRBJ2-7, with D perhaps TRBD1 (5 bases). The CDR3 is 12 amino acids. The V and J ends lost 6 bases and 3 bases respectively, with 9 bases between them. Per germline, CDR1 MDHEN and CDR2 SYDVKM.

As to this clone: This sample includes further DNA sequences coding for the same CDR3. This sequence joins TRBV18 and TRBJ1-6; maybe TRBD1 (5 bases). In germline, CDR1 is KGHSH, CDR2 LQKENI. The CDR3 loop spans 14 amino acids. The V and J ends lost 3 bases and 8 bases respectively, with 11 bases between them. CDR3 sequence: CASSPQGADSPLHF. Here the CDR3 DNA reads TGTGCCAGCTCACCCCAGGGTGCGGATTCACCCCTCCACTTT.

This clone was seen a single time. V usage is TRBV12-3 or TRBV12-4 and J usage is TRBJ1-1, with a tentative D call TRBD1 (6 bases). CDR3 length: 13 residues. V was shortened by 3 bases and J by 5 bases, with 10 bases between the two germline ends. The CDR3 DNA is TGTGCCAGCAGTTTCGGACAGCCTACTGAAGCTTTCTTT. This encodes CASSFGQPTEAFF.

This clone turned up a few times. The J gene is TRBJ2-7, the V gene TRBV25-1, with TRBD1 matching 8 bases. Germline assignment: CDR1 MGHDK and CDR2 SYGVNS. V was pared by 3 bases and J by 6 bases, with 10 bases of the junction left unmatched. The CDR3 has 15 amino acids. For the CDR3, the DNA is TGTGCCAGCAGTGAGCAGGGGGCAAGGATCGGCGAGCAGTACTTC. As protein: CASSEQGARIGEQYF.